Below are 25 T cell receptor beta chains sequenced from a single sample in a study of cytotoxic CD8 clonotypes in ibrutinib-treated CLL. Repertoires were generated with immunoSEQ multiplex PCR, while TCRdb's copy carries only in-frame clones and drops some. The sample includes about 330,000 clones, over 60% of them seen just once. Specimen: PBMCs, collected after 36 months of ibrutinib treatment. The source is a human donor with chronic lymphocytic leukemia.

In this sample, this clone turned up once. The chain recombines TRBV7-9 with TRBJ2-1, with D possibly being TRBD1 (6 bases). The germline V gene encodes CDR1 SEHNR and CDR2 FQNEAQ (reference sequence). Between the trimmed V and J ends, which lost 8 bases and 0 bases, there was a span of 11 bases. CDR3 length: 14 residues. Written as DNA, the CDR3 is TGTGCCAGCCACTCGACAGGCTCCTACAATGAGCAGTTCTTC. Amino acids: CASHSTGSYNEQFF.

This clone was seen only a few times. The rearrangement uses TRBV20-1 and TRBJ2-3; unclear D gene. Germline V gene sequence: CDR1 DFQATT, CDR2 SNEGSKA (reference sequence). There are 11 residues in the CDR3. Trimming shortened V by 2 bases and J by 3 bases, and 3 bases separated the two germline ends. In DNA form, the CDR3 reads TGCAGTGCTAGACAAACAGATACGCAGTATTTT. It specifies CSARQTDTQYF.

The table lists this clone with a few counts. J is TRBJ1-4 and V is TRBV19; D uncertain. Germline loops: CDR1 LNHDA, CDR2 SQIVND (reference sequence). Trimming removed 3 bases at V and 11 bases at J, with 13 bases between. The CDR3 is 13 residues long. CDR3 nucleotides: TGTGCCAGTAGTATCGAGCCCAGAGGGAAACTGTTTTTT. This encodes CASSIEPRGKLFF.

The rearrangement links TRBV15 to TRBJ2-5, with D unclear. Trimming took off 6 bases at V and 5 bases at J, with 10 bases between the two ends. The CDR3 contains 12 residues. Germline lookup yields CDR1 LNHNV and CDR2 YYDKDF (reference sequence). CDR3 sequence reads: CATRSRRETQYF. DNA for the CDR3: TGTGCCACCAGAAGCAGGCGGGAGACCCAGTACTTC.

V is TRBV10-3 and J is TRBJ1-1; TRBD1 aligns across 7 bases. The ends lost 7 bases at V and 4 bases at J; junction bases unmatched: 9. The CDR3 is made up of 14 amino acids. From germline, CDR1 is ENHRY and CDR2 SYGVKD. In DNA form, the CDR3 reads TGTGCCATCAATCCGACAGGGAGTTCCACTGAAGCTTTCTTT. It is translated as CAINPTGSSTEAFF.

The J gene is TRBJ2-7, the V gene TRBV15; 7 bases are a match to TRBD2. The length of the CDR3 is 15 residues. Germline V gives CDR1 LNHNV, CDR2 YYDKDF (reference sequence). After removal of 1 base from V and 3 bases from J, the junction contained 6 bases not matched to a gene. The CDR3 protein is CATSRVHGGNYEQYF. CDR3 DNA: TGTGCCACCAGCAGAGTTCACGGGGGGAACTACGAGCAGTACTTC.

The V call is TRBV5-1, the J call TRBJ1-1; 7 bases agree with TRBD1. Germline CDR1 is SGHRS and CDR2 is YFSETQ. J gave up 3 bases and V 1 base, and 3 bases lay outside the gene matches. The CDR3 runs 14 residues. CDR3 region: CASSLRGQDTEAFF. In nucleotides, the CDR3 is TGCGCCAGCAGCTTGAGGGGGCAAGACACTGAAGCTTTCTTT. Filled out from reference TRBV5-1 and TRBJ1-1, the complete variable domain reads KAGVTQTPRYLIKTRGQQVTLSCSPISGHRSVSWYQQTPGQGLQFLFEYFSETQRNKGNFPGRFSGRQFSNSRSEMNVSTLELGDSALYLCASSLRGQDTEAFFGQGTRLTVV.

The chain combines TRBV29-1 with TRBJ2-7; 10 nucleotides line up with TRBD1. Germline CDR1 SQVTM, CDR2 ANQGSEA. V trimming: 4 bases; J trimming: 2 bases; junction bases outside the gene matches: 2. The CDR3 has 13 residues. This CDR3 reads CSVGDRGPYEQYF. As DNA, the CDR3 is TGCAGCGTTGGCGACAGGGGGCCCTACGAGCAGTACTTC.

This clone has more than one count but fewer than ten. V is TRBV6-5 and J is TRBJ1-2, with 8 nucleotides matching TRBD1. The CDR3 spans 14 residues. J was trimmed by 0 bases and V by 6 bases; bases with no gene match: 3. CDR1 is MNHEY and CDR2 is SVGAGI in the germline V gene. CDR3 loop: CASRDRGANYGYTF. For the CDR3, the DNA is TGTGCCAGCAGAGACAGGGGAGCTAACTATGGCTACACCTTC.

This clone was counted once. The chain is built from TRBV25-1 and TRBJ1-4; 8 bases map to TRBD1. Germline CDR1 and CDR2: MGHDK and SYGVNS. The CDR3 has 15 residues. V lost 4 bases to trimming and J lost 8 bases; unmatched junction nucleotides: 9. The CDR3: CASSADRGPWEKLFF. The DNA for the CDR3 is TGTGCCAGCAGTGCTGACAGGGGCCCTTGGGAAAAACTGTTTTTT. Variable domain in full (rest from reference TRBV25-1 and TRBJ1-4): EADIYQTPRYLVIGTGKKITLECSQTMGHDKMYWYQQDPGMELHLIHYSYGVNSTEKGDLSSESTVSRIRTEHFPLTLESARPSHTSQYLCASSADRGPWEKLFFGSGTQLSVL.

The sample holds a few counts of this clone. This chain connects TRBV9 to TRBJ2-2, with TRBD2 matching over 7 bases. The CDR3 totals 16 residues. The germline V gene has CDR1 SGDLS and CDR2 YYNGEE. With 3 bases clipped from V and 3 bases from J, the junction kept 8 bases outside the gene matches. The CDR3 nucleotides are TGTGCCAGCAGCGCCCCCCAGGGAGGGGACACCGGGGAGCTGTTTTTT. Its translation: CASSAPQGGDTGELFF.

The chain couples TRBV4-1 to TRBJ2-1; 10 bases agree with TRBD2. CDR1 is MGHRA and CDR2 is YSYEKL in the germline V gene. This CDR3 is 15 amino acids long. J was trimmed by 8 bases and V by 2 bases; bases with no gene match: 6. CDR3 in DNA: TGCGCCAGCAGCCAACTACTAGCGGGGAATCATGAGCAGTTCTTC. It encodes CASSQLLAGNHEQFF.

The chain joins TRBV9 to TRBJ1-5; D is uncertain. The CDR3 runs 13 residues. Germline V gene data show CDR1 as SGDLS and CDR2 as YYNGEE. V lost 2 bases and J lost 7, with 10 bases in between. The CDR3 coding sequence is TGTGCCAGCAGCGTCTCGGACGGCCAGCCCCAGCATTTT. Amino acid sequence: CASSVSDGQPQHF.

This chain uses TRBV5-1 with TRBJ2-1, with TRBD2 matching 10 bases. Germline loops: CDR1 SGHRS, CDR2 YFSETQ. The CDR3 loop spans 15 amino acids. After removal of 0 bases from V and 12 bases from J, the junction contained 9 bases not matched to a gene. The CDR3 sequence: CASSLALAGSPGQFF. CDR3 coding DNA: TGCGCCAGCAGCTTGGCACTAGCGGGGTCCCCGGGGCAGTTCTTC.

The chain's CDR3 is CASSLRAGLAKNIQYF. The CDR3 DNA reads TGTGCCAGCAGCTTAAGGGCAGGACTAGCCAAAAACATTCAGTACTTC. This rearrangement joins TRBV11-2 to TRBJ2-4; the D gene is possibly TRBD2 (5 bases). CDR1 and CDR2 from the germline V gene are SGHAT and FQNNGV. Trimming shortened V by 2 bases and J by 0 bases, and 11 bases separated the two germline ends. This CDR3 spans 16 amino acids.

This chain links TRBV29-1 with TRBJ1-1, with D perhaps TRBD1 (6 bases). Trimming cost V 1 base and J 8 bases, with 11 bases left between them. Germline loops: CDR1 SQVTM, CDR2 ANQGSEA. CDR3 length equals 12 residues. CDR3 nucleotides: TGCAGCGTTGAAGCCAGGGGTTTGGAAGCTTTCTTT. This codes for CSVEARGLEAFF.

The rearrangement joins TRBV5-6 to TRBJ2-5, with 10 bases that match TRBD2. The CDR3 sequence is 18 residues long. V lost 2 bases, J lost 2 bases, and 12 bases stayed unmatched. The germline V gene encodes CDR1 SGHDT and CDR2 YYEEEE. CDR3 coding DNA: TGTGCCAGCAGCTTCGTCCCTAGCGGGAGTGGAGTTCAAGAGACCCAGTACTTC. Translation gives CASSFVPSGSGVQETQYF.

The chain combines TRBV29-1 with TRBJ1-2, with D unclear. Germline V gene sequence: CDR1 SQVTM, CDR2 ANQGSEA. Trimming took off 0 bases at V and 4 bases at J, with 12 bases between the two ends. The CDR3 extends over 14 amino acids. The CDR3 DNA is TGCAGCGTTGAAGATCCCGCATCTAGCTATGGCTACACCTTC. Translating gives CSVEDPASSYGYTF. Filled out from reference TRBV29-1 and TRBJ1-2, the complete variable domain reads SAVISQKPSRDICQRGTSLTIQCQVDSQVTMMFWYRQQPGQSLTLIATANQGSEATYESGFVIDKFPISRPNLTFSTLTVSNMSPEDSSIYLCSVEDPASSYGYTFGSGTRLTVV.

This chain joins TRBV9 and TRBJ2-5; possibly TRBD1 for D (6 bases). There are 15 residues in the CDR3. Germline CDR1 reads SGDLS; CDR2 reads YYNGEE. The V end lost 2 bases, the J end lost 5 bases, and 16 bases lay between the germline ends. The CDR3 protein is CASSVDSHRVETQYF. In DNA form, the CDR3 reads TGTGCCAGCAGCGTCGACAGCCACAGGGTCGAGACCCAGTACTTC.

In nucleotides, the CDR3 is TGCAGCATTAGAAGGGGGCGGGAGACTGAAGCTTTCTTT. It is translated as CSIRRGRETEAFF. The rearrangement uses TRBV29-1 and TRBJ1-1, with 7 bases that match TRBD1. The ends lost 8 bases at V and 5 bases at J; junction bases unmatched: 11. Germline CDR1 is SQVTM and CDR2 is ANQGSEA. This CDR3 has 13 residues.

The chain joins TRBV5-1 to TRBJ2-7; 7 positions match TRBD1. CDR1 and CDR2 from the germline V gene are SGHRS and YFSETQ. This CDR3 is built from 15 residues. Trimming removed 0 bases from V and 2 bases from J; junction bases left unmatched: 5. Written as DNA, the CDR3 is TGCGCCAGCAGCTTGGACATGACAGGGACCTACGAGCAGTACTTC. This gives the protein CASSLDMTGTYEQYF.

The chain combines TRBV7-4 with TRBJ2-5; D is tentatively TRBD1 or TRBD2 (7 bases each). The germline V gene encodes CDR1 SGHVT and CDR2 SQSDAQ. Trimming left V 5 bases short and J 1 base short, with 20 bases between. The CDR3 contains 17 residues. CDR3 in amino acids: CASSLGPGGQIQETQYF. CDR3 in DNA: TGTGCCAGCAGCCTAGGGCCGGGGGGACAGATCCAAGAGACCCAGTACTTC. Looking up the rest from reference TRBV7-4 and TRBJ2-5 gives the full variable domain: GAGVSQSPRYKVAKRGRDVALRCDSISGHVTLYWYRQTLGQGSEVLTYSQSDAQRDKSGRPSGRFSAERPERSVSTLKIQRTEQGDSAVYLCASSLGPGGQIQETQYFGPGTRLLVL.

This chain connects TRBV5-4 to TRBJ2-5; D is possibly TRBD1 or TRBD2 (5 bases each). CDR3 length: 15 residues. V was cut by 0 bases and J by 5 bases, with 14 bases left in between. Germline V lookup: CDR1 SGHNT, CDR2 YYREEE (reference sequence). The CDR3 here is CASSLETPWGETQYF. The CDR3 DNA follows: TGTGCCAGCAGCTTGGAAACGCCTTGGGGGGAGACCCAGTACTTC.

The chain is built from TRBV27 and TRBJ2-3; 7 nucleotides align to TRBD1. Losses at the gene ends were 9 bases for V and 4 bases for J; bases not matched to a gene: 7. Germline loops: CDR1 MNHEY, CDR2 SMNVEV (reference sequence). The CDR3 length is 13 residues. CDR3 loop: CASSDRASDTQYF. CDR3 bases: TGTGCCAGTAGCGACAGGGCTTCAGATACGCAGTATTTT.

J is TRBJ1-4 and V is TRBV2; D perhaps matches TRBD1 (5 bases). The V end lost 6 bases, the J end lost 8 bases, and 19 bases lay between the germline ends. Germline loops: CDR1 SNHLY, CDR2 FYNNEI. CDR3 length: 15 residues. For the CDR3, the DNA is TGTGCCAGCAGGGACCGGGACCGAAGGGTGGAAAAACTGTTTTTT. Amino acid sequence: CASRDRDRRVEKLFF.